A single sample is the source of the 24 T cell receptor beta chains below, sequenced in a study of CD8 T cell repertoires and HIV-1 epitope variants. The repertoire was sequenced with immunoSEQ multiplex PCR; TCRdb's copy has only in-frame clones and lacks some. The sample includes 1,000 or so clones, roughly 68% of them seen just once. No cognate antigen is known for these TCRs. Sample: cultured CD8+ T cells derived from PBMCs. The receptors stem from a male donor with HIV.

CDR3 nucleotide sequence: TGTGCCAGCAGCCCGGGACAGGGGGTCGACTATGGCTACACCTTC. Protein product: CASSPGQGVDYGYTF. J is TRBJ1-2 and V is TRBV5-6; 11 bases map to TRBD1. J gave up 3 bases and V 4 bases, and 5 bases lay outside the gene matches. The germline gives CDR1 SGHDT, CDR2 YYEEEE. The CDR3 sequence is 15 residues long.

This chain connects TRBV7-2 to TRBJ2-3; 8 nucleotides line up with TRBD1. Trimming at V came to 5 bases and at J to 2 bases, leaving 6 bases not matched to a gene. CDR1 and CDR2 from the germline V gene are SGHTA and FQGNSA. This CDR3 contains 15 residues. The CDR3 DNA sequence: TGTGCCAGCAGCCCAGGACAGGGCAACACAGATACGCAGTATTTT. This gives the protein CASSPGQGNTDTQYF. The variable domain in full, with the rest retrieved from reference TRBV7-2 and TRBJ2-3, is GAGVSQSPSNKVTEKGKDVELRCDPISGHTALYWYRQSLGQGLEFLIYFQGNSAPDKSGLPSDRFSAERTGGSVSTLTIQRTQQEDSAVYLCASSPGQGNTDTQYFGPGTRLTVL.

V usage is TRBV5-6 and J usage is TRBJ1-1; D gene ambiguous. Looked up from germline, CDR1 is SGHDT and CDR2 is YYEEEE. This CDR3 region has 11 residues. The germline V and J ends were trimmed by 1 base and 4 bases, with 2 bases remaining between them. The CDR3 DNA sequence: TGTGCCAGCAGCTTGAGCACTGAAGCTTTCTTT. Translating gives CASSLSTEAFF.

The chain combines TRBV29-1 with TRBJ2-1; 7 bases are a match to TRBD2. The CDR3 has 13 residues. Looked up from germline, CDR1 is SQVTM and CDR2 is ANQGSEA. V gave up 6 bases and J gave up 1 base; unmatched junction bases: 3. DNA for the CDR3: TGCAGCGTACACGGGGGGTCCTACAATGAGCAGTTCTTC. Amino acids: CSVHGGSYNEQFF.

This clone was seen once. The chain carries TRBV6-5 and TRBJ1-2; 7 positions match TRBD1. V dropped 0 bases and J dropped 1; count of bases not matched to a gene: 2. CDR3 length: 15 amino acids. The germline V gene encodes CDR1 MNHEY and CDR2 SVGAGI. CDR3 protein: CASSYSQGGNYGYTF. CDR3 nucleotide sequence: TGTGCCAGCAGTTACTCGCAGGGGGGTAACTATGGCTACACCTTC.

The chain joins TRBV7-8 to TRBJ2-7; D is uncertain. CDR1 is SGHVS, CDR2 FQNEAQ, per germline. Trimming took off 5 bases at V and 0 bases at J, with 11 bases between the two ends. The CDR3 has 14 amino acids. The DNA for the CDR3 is TGTGCCAGCAGCCGCGCGGCAGCCTCCTACGAGCAGTACTTC. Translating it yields CASSRAAASYEQYF.

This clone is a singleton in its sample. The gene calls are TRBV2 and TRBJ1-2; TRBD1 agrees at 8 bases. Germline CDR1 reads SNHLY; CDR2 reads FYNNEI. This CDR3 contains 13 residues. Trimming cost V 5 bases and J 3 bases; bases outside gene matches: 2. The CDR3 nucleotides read TGTGCCAGCAGTTACAGGGGGTACTATGGCTACACCTTC. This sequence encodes CASSYRGYYGYTF.

In DNA form, the CDR3 reads TGTGCCAGCAGTTACCAGGGGGTGAACGAGCAGTACTTC. The encoded protein is CASSYQGVNEQYF. The genes are TRBV6-6 and TRBJ2-7, with 7 bases identical to TRBD1. With 2 bases clipped from V and 5 bases from J, the junction kept 3 bases outside the gene matches. Germline CDR1 is MNHNY and CDR2 is SVGAGI (reference sequence). The CDR3 contains 13 residues.

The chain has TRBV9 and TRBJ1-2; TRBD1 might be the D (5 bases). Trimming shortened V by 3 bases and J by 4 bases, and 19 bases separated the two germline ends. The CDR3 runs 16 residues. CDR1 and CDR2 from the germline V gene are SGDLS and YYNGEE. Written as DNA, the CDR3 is TGTGCCAGCAGCGGACAACAGGATGCGGCCACCTATGGCTACACCTTC. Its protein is CASSGQQDAATYGYTF.

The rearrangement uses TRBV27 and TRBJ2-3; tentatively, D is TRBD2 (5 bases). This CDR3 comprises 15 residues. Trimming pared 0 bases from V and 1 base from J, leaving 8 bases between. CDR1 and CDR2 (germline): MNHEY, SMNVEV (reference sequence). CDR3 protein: CASSLSNGGTDTQYF. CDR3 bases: TGTGCCAGCAGTTTATCAAACGGGGGCACAGATACGCAGTATTTT.

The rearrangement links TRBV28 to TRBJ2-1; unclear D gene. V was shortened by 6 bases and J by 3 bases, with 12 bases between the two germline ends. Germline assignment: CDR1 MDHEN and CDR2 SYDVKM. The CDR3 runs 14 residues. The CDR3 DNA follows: TGTGCCAGCAGCCTAGACTCCTACTACAATGAGCAGTTCTTC. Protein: CASSLDSYYNEQFF.

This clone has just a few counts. CDR3 amino acids: CASSTRGALTYEQYF. DNA for the CDR3: TGTGCCAGCAGCACACGGGGGGCTCTGACCTACGAGCAGTACTTC. The J gene is TRBJ2-7, the V gene TRBV2, with D perhaps TRBD2 (7 bases). Trimming removed 6 bases at V and 2 bases at J, with 17 bases between. The germline V gene encodes CDR1 SNHLY and CDR2 FYNNEI. This CDR3 has 15 amino acids. Using reference TRBV2 and TRBJ2-7 for the parts outside the CDR3, the full variable domain is EPEVTQTPSHQVTQMGQEVILRCVPISNHLYFYWYRQILGQKVEFLVSFYNNEISEKSEIFDDQFSVERPDGSNFTLKIRSTKLEDSAMYFCASSTRGALTYEQYFGPGTRLTVT.

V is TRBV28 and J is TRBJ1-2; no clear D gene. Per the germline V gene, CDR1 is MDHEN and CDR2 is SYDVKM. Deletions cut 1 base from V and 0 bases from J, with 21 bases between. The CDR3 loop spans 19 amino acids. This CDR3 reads CASSLFALSPQSPNYGYTF. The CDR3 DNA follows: TGTGCCAGCAGTTTATTCGCCCTTAGCCCACAGTCTCCTAACTATGGCTACACCTTC.

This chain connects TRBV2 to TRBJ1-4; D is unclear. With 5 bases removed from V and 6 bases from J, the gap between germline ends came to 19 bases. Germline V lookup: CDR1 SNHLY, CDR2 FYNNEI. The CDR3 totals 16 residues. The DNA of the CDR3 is TGTGCCAGCAGTATGGGCTCACAGAGAAGGGATGAAAAACTGTTTTTT. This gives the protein CASSMGSQRRDEKLFF.

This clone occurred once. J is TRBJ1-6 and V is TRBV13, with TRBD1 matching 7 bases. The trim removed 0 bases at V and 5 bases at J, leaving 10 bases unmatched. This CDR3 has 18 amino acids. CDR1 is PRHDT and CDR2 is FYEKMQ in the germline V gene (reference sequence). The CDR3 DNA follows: TGTGCCAGCAGCTTAGGACCGGCGAGGGGGCTAAATAATTCACCCCTCCACTTT. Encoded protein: CASSLGPARGLNNSPLHF. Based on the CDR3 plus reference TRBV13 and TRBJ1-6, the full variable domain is AAGVIQSPRHLIKEKRETATLKCYPIPRHDTVYWYQQGPGQDPQFLISFYEKMQSDKGSIPDRFSAQQFSDYHSELNMSSLELGDSALYFCASSLGPARGLNNSPLHFGNGTRLTVT.

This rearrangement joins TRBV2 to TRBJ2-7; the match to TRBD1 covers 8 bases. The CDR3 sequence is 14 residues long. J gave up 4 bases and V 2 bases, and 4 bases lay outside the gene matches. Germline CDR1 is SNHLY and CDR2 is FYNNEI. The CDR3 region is CASSENRGRYEQYF. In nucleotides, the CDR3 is TGTGCCAGCAGTGAAAACAGGGGGAGATACGAGCAGTACTTC. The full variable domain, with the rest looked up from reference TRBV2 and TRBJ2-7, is EPEVTQTPSHQVTQMGQEVILRCVPISNHLYFYWYRQILGQKVEFLVSFYNNEISEKSEIFDDQFSVERPDGSNFTLKIRSTKLEDSAMYFCASSENRGRYEQYFGPGTRLTVT.

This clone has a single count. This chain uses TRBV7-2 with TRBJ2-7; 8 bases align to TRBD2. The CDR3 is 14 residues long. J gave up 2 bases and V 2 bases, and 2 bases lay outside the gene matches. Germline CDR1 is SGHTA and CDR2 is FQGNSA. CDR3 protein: CASSLIAGTYEQYF. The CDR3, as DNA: TGTGCCAGCAGCTTAATAGCGGGGACCTACGAGCAGTACTTC.

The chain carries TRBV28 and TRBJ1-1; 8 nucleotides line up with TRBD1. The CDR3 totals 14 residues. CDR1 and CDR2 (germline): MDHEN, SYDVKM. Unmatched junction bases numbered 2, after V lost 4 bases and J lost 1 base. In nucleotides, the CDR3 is TGTGCCAGCAGTTGGACAGGGAAGAACACTGAAGCTTTCTTT. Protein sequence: CASSWTGKNTEAFF.

The CDR3 bases are TGTGCCAGCAGGACCGGGACCGGAACTAATCAGCCCCAGCATTTT. Its protein product is CASRTGTGTNQPQHF. The chain combines TRBV28 with TRBJ1-5; tentative D call: TRBD1 (5 bases). Between the trimmed V and J ends, which lost 6 bases and 4 bases, there was a span of 16 bases. The CDR3 consists of 15 residues. Germline V gives CDR1 MDHEN, CDR2 SYDVKM. The variable domain in full, with the rest retrieved from reference TRBV28 and TRBJ1-5, is DVKVTQSSRYLVKRTGEKVFLECVQDMDHENMFWYRQDPGLGLRLIYFSYDVKMKEKGDIPEGYSVSREKKERFSLILESASTNQTSMYLCASRTGTGTNQPQHFGDGTRLSIL.

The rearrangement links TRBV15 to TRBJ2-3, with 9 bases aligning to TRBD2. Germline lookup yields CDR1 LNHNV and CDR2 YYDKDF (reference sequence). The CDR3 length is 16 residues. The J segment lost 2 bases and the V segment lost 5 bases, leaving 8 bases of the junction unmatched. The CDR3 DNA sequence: TGTGCCACCAGCTCCTCCCTAGCGGGGCTCACAGATACGCAGTATTTT. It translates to CATSSSLAGLTDTQYF.

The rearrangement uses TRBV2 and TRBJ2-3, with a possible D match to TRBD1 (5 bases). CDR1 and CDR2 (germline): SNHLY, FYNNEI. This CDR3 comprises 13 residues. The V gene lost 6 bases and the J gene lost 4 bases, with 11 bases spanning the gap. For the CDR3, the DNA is TGTGCCAGCAGACTCTTAGGGGCAGATACGCAGTATTTT. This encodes CASRLLGADTQYF.

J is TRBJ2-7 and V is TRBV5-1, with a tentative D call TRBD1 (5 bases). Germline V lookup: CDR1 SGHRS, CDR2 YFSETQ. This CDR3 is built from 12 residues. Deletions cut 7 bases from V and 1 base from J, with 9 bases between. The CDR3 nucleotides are TGCGCCAGCGAAGGGGATTCCTACGAGCAGTACTTC. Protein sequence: CASEGDSYEQYF.

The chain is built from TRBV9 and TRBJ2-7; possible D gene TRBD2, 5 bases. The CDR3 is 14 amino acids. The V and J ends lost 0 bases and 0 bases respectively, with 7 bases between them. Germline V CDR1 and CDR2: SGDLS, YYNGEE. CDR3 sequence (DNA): TGTGCCAGCAGCGTAGAAGGGAGCTCCTACGAGCAGTACTTC. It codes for CASSVEGSSYEQYF.

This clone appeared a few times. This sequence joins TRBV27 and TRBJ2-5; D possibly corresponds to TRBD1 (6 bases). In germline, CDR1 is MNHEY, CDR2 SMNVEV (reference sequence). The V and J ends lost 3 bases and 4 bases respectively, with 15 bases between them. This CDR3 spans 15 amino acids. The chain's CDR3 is CASSLSTGMGETQYF. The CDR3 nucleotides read TGTGCCAGCAGTTTGTCTACAGGGATGGGAGAGACCCAGTACTTC.